This TCR beta chain originates from a study of cytomegalovirus exposure and HLA in healthy donors. General study results and limits: The study found most TCR sequences rare, yet found some public TCRs in many donors. It was reported that the classifier diagnosed cytomegalovirus status with high specificity and sensitivity in both the original and validation cohorts.

PCR was performed using 60 Vbeta and 13 Jbeta primers. The data were produced by immunoSEQ multiplex PCR, yet TCRdb's version contains in-frame clones alone and is incomplete. The repertoire consists of 120,000 or so clones, with under 90% occurring once and the leading ten covering around 3.5%. With respect to this clone: What it binds is not known.

V gave up 6 bases and J gave up 1 base, with 16 bases separating them. This CDR3 has 17 amino acids. Per germline, CDR1 MDHEN and CDR2 SYDVKM. The TCR was taken from a woman aged 40 to 50 in good health and CMV-seropositive. Sample: PBMCs. This chain uses TRBV28 with TRBJ2-6; D is unresolved. The CDR3 DNA reads TGTGCCAGCAGCTTGACACCCCCTCTGTCTGGGGCCAACGTCCTGACTTTC. Translating gives CASSLTPPLSGANVLTF.